Listed below are T cell receptor beta chains from one sample, sequenced in a study of OX40 agonist ivuxolimab in advanced cancers. Using immunoSEQ multiplex PCR, the repertoire was profiled, and TCRdb retains in-frame clones only, with some absent. The data contain 75,000 to 100,000 clones, around 84% of them singletons. The sample here was CD4+ or CD8+ T cells sorted from blood, taken in a trial of the OX40 agonist ivuxolimab. Source of these receptors: an adult with an advanced solid tumor such as melanoma, head and neck, liver or kidney cancer. The CDR3 runs from the conserved cysteine through the conserved F or W. A D gene is named only where the DNA matches it firmly. Clone size, where shown, is once, few, many, or a class for clones that have expanded.

>TRBD2|.|TRBV5-1|TRBJ2-1
CASSSGTSGRYANEQFF
TGCGCCAGCAGCTCCGGGACTAGCGGGAGATACGCCAATGAGCAGTTCTTC
>TRBD2|once|TRBV12-5|TRBJ2-7
CASGSSVAGSVEQYF
TGTGCTAGTGGTTCCTCGGTAGCGGGATCCGTCGAGCAGTACTTC
>.|few|TRBV19|TRBJ1-5
CASRGLGENQPQHF
TGTGCCAGTCGGGGTTTAGGAGAAAATCAGCCCCAGCATTTT
>.|.|TRBV7-9|TRBJ2-6
CASSLGVSGANVLTF
TGTGCCAGCAGCCTCGGGGTCTCTGGGGCCAACGTCCTGACTTTC
>.|.|TRBV7-9|TRBJ2-6
CASSLAYGSGANVLTF
TGTGCCAGCAGCTTAGCGTATGGCTCTGGGGCCAACGTCCTGACTTTC
>.|.|TRBV7-2|TRBJ2-2
CASSSRGTGELFF
TGTGCCAGCAGTTCCAGGGGCACCGGGGAGCTGTTTTTT
>TRBD2|.|TRBV10-1|TRBJ2-1
CASSSGLAGGPSEQFF
TGCGCCAGCAGCTCCGGACTAGCGGGAGGGCCAAGTGAGCAGTTCTTC
>.|few|TRBV6-6|TRBJ1-3
CASTGGSSGNTIYF
TGTGCCAGCACCGGAGGGAGCTCTGGAAACACCATATATTTT
>TRBD1|few|TRBV6-1|TRBJ2-7
CASRGTPGQGWVQYF
TGTGCCAGCAGGGGAACCCCGGGACAGGGTTGGGTGCAGTACTTC
>.|.|TRBV12-5|TRBJ2-5
CASGRQAQETQYF
TGTGCTAGTGGCAGACAGGCACAAGAGACCCAGTACTTC
>.|.|TRBV5-6|TRBJ1-3
CASTRGGVSGNTIYF
TGTGCCAGCACCCGAGGAGGAGTCTCTGGAAACACCATATATTTT
>.|few|TRBV29-1|TRBJ1-1
CSVDFSRNTEAFF
TGCAGCGTTGATTTTTCCAGAAACACTGAAGCTTTCTTT
>TRBD1|.|TRBV2|TRBJ1-4
CASSGRRTGEEKLFF
TGTGCCAGCAGTGGACGGAGGACAGGGGAGGAAAAACTGTTTTTT
>TRBD1|.|TRBV6-1|TRBJ2-7
CATGQGGSYEQYF
TGTGCCACCGGACAGGGGGGGTCCTACGAGCAGTACTTC
>.|once|TRBV6-5|TRBJ2-2
CASRDISAGELFF
TGTGCCAGCAGGGACATTTCCGCCGGGGAGCTGTTTTTT
>.|once|TRBV5-1|TRBJ1-1
CASTKLADAPEAFF
TGCGCCAGCACCAAACTAGCGGACGCTCCTGAAGCTTTCTTT
>.|.|TRBV27|TRBJ1-1
CASSSGGDYTEAFF
TGTGCCAGCAGTTCTGGGGGGGATTACACTGAAGCTTTCTTT
>.|.|TRBV19|TRBJ1-4
CASKPIYAQNEKLFF
TGTGCCAGTAAGCCCATCTATGCCCAAAATGAAAAACTGTTTTTT
>.|.|TRBV5-1|TRBJ1-1
CASHRTANTEAFF
TGCGCCAGCCACCGGACAGCAAACACTGAAGCTTTCTTT
>TRBD2|.|TRBV5-6|TRBJ2-1
CASSVASGSSYNEQFF
TGTGCCAGCAGCGTCGCTAGCGGAAGCTCCTACAATGAGCAGTTCTTC
>.|.|TRBV28|TRBJ2-7
CASSSAVGYEQYF
TGTGCCAGCAGTTCTGCGGTTGGCTACGAGCAGTACTTC
>TRBD1|.|TRBV30|TRBJ1-1
CAWSPTDRGNTEAFF
TGTGCCTGGAGTCCTACAGACAGGGGGAACACTGAAGCTTTCTTT